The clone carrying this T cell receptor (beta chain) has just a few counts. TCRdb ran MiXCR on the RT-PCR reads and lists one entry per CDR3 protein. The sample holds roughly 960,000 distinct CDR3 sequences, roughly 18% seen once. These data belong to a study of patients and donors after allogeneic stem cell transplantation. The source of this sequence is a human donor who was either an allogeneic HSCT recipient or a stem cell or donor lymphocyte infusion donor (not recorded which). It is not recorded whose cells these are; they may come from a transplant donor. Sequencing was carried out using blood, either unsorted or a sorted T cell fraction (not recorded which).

In nucleotides, the CDR3 is TGCGCCAGCAGCTTTATCGGCCTAGTCGAGGGGAAGGTGAACACTGAAGCTTTCTTT. Translated: CASSFIGLVEGKVNTEAFF. V is TRBV5-1 and J is TRBJ1-1, with a tentative D call TRBD1 (5 bases). V shed 2 bases and J shed 0 bases, with 23 bases lying between them. Germline CDR1 and CDR2: SGHRS and YFSETQ. The CDR3 length is 19 residues.